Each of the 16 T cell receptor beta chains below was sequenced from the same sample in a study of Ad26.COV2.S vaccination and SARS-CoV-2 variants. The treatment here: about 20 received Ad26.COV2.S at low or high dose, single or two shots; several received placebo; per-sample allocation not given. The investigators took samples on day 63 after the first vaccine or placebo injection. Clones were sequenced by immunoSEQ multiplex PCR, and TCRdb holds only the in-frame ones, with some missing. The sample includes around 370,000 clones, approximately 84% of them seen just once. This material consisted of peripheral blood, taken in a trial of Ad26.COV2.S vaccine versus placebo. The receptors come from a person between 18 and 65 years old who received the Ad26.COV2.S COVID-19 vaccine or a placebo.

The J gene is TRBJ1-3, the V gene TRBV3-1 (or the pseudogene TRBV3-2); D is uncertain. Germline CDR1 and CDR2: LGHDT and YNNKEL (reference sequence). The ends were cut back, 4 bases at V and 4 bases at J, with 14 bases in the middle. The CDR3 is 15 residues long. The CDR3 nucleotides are TGTGCCAGCAGCCTTGGCTCAGGTCCCGGAAACACCATATATTTT. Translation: CASSLGSGPGNTIYF.

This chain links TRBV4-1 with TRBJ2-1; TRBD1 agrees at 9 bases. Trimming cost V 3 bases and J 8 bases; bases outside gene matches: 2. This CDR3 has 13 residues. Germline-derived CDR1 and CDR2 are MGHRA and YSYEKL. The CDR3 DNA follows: TGCGCCAGCAGCCAGAGGACAGGGGATGAGCAGTTCTTC. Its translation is CASSQRTGDEQFF.

The CDR3 DNA sequence: TGTGCCAGCAGTCTCCAGAGAGAAGCTTTCTTT. Amino acid sequence: CASSLQREAFF. The chain carries TRBV11-2 and TRBJ1-1; D not resolved. Germline V gives CDR1 SGHAT, CDR2 FQNNGV. V was cut by 6 bases and J by 8 bases, with 10 bases left in between. The CDR3 contains 11 residues.

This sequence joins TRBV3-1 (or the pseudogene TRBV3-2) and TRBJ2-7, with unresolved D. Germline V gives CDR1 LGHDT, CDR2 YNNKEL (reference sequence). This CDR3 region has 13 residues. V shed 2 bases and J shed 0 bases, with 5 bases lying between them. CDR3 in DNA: TGTGCCAGCAGCCAATCTGTCTCCTACGAGCAGTACTTC. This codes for CASSQSVSYEQYF.

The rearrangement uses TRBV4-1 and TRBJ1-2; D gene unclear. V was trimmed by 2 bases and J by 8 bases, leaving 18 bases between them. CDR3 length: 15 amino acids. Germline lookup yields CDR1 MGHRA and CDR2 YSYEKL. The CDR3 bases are TGCGCCAGCAGCCAAACACCTGGCCTGGCGTACGGCTACACCTTC. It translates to CASSQTPGLAYGYTF.

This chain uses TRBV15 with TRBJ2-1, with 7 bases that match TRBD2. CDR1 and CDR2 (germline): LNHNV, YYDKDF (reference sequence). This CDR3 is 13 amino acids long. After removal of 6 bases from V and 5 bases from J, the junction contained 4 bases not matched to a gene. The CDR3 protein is CATRGEGNNEQFF. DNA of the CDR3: TGTGCCACCAGGGGGGAGGGGAACAATGAGCAGTTCTTC.

CDR3: CASSQGPGYNSPLHF. CDR3 nucleotides: TGCGCCAGCAGCCAGGGACCAGGGTATAATTCACCCCTCCACTTT. This rearrangement joins TRBV5-1 to TRBJ1-6; D possibly corresponds to TRBD1 (5 bases). The length of the CDR3 is 15 residues. The germline V gene encodes CDR1 SGHRS and CDR2 YFSETQ. Deletions cut 4 bases from V and 4 bases from J, with 12 bases between.

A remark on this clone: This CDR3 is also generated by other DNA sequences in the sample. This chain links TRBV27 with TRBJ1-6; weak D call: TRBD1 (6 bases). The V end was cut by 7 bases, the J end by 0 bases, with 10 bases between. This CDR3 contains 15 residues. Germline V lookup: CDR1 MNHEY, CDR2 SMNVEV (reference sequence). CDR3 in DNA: TGTGCCAGCAAAACAGGGAGCTCCTATAATTCACCCCTCCACTTT. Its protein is CASKTGSSYNSPLHF.

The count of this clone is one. For the CDR3, the DNA is TGTGCCAGCAGTGAAAATTGGGATACGCAGTATTTT. Translated, it gives CASSENWDTQYF. The chain employs TRBV2 and TRBJ2-3, with unresolved D. CDR3 size: 12 residues. Germline-derived CDR1 and CDR2 are SNHLY and FYNNEI. The ends were cut back, 2 bases at V and 6 bases at J, with 6 bases in the middle.

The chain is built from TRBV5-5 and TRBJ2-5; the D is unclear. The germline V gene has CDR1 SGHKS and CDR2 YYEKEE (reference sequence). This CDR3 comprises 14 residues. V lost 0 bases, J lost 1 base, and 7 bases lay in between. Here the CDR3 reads CASSLGAPQETQYF. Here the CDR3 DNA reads TGTGCCAGCAGCTTGGGGGCGCCCCAAGAGACCCAGTACTTC.

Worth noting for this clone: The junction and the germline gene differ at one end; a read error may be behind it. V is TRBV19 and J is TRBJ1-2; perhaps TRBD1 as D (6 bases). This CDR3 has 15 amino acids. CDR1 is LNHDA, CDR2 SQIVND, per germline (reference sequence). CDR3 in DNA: TGTGCCAGTAGAACACAACAGGGAATCAACTTTGGCTACACCTTC. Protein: CASRTQQGINFGYTF. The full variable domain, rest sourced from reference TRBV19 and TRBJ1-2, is DGGITQSPKYLFRKEGQNVTLSCEQNLNHDAMYWYRQDPGQGLRLIYYSQIVNDFQKGDIAEGYSVSREKKESFPLTVTSAQKNPTAFYLCASRTQQGINFGYTFGSGTRLTVV.

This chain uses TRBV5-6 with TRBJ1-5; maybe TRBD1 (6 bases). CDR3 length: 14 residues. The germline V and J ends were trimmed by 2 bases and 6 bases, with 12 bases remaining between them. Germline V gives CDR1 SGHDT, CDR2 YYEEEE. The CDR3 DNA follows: TGTGCCAGCAGCTTTGGGGGGCCGGGTCAGCCCCAGCATTTT. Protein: CASSFGGPGQPQHF.

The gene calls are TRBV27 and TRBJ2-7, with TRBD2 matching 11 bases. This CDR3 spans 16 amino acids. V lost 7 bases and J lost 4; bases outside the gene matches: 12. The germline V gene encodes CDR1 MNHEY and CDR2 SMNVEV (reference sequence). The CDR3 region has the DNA TGTGCCAGCACCCGGGCGCCGGGACTAGCGGATTACGAGCAGTACTTC. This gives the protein CASTRAPGLADYEQYF.

The CDR3 spells CASSLMGGGNTEAFF. DNA for the CDR3: TGTGCCAGCAGCTTAATGGGTGGCGGGAACACTGAAGCTTTCTTT. The chain has TRBV11-2 and TRBJ1-1; D gene ambiguous. Trimming shortened V by 2 bases and J by 1 base, and 11 bases separated the two germline ends. The germline CDR1 and CDR2 sequences are SGHAT and FQNNGV. CDR3 size: 15 residues.

CDR3 coding DNA: TGTGCCAGCAGCCAAGAGACAGGGCTTTGGTCACCCCTCCACTTT. Translating gives CASSQETGLWSPLHF. This rearrangement joins TRBV3-1 (or the pseudogene TRBV3-2) to TRBJ1-6; TRBD1 aligns across 7 bases. Germline CDR1 is LGHDT and CDR2 is YNNKEL (reference sequence). The CDR3 totals 15 residues. The junction had 6 bases not matched to a gene; V was cut back by 0 bases and J by 10 bases.

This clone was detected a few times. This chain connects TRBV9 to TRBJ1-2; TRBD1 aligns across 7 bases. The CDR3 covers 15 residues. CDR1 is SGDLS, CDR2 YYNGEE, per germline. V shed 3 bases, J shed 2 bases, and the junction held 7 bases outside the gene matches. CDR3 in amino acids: CASSAGGRGNYGYTF. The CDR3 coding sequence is TGTGCCAGCAGCGCCGGGGGCAGGGGGAACTATGGCTACACCTTC.